This TCR beta chain was recorded in a study of CD39 and CD103 CD8 tumor-infiltrating T cells. Study-wide background: An ovarian cancer patient and a couple of HNSCC patients had repertoire comparisons shown. Study-wide points: DN TIL clonotypes largely overlapped peripheral memory CD8 repertoires, unlike DP.

Details on this clone: Its cognate antigen is unknown.

Data came from immunoSEQ multiplex PCR; TCRdb stores just in-frame clones and leaves some out. The data contain 4,000 to 5,500 clones, under 80% of them singletons. Negative selection enriched T cells; tumor-infiltrating lymphocyte samples also used EpCAM beads. Memory CD8 T cells were sorted as CD8+CD4-CD45RA-, any CCR7 status. V lost 0 bases, J lost 6 bases, and 9 bases lay in between. The CDR3 loop spans 14 amino acids. Germline V gene data show CDR1 as SGHDT and CDR2 as YYEEEE. The sequenced sample was CD8+ T cells sorted from blood. Sample subset: total memory CD8 T cells (CD45RA-CCR7+/-) from blood or uninvolved lymph node. The clonotype comes from a human donor with head and neck squamous cell carcinoma. The J gene is TRBJ2-2, the V gene TRBV5-6, with a weak D call TRBD2 (5 bases). The chain's CDR3 is CASSLAERAGELFF. In DNA form, the CDR3 reads TGTGCCAGCAGCTTGGCCGAGAGGGCCGGGGAGCTGTTTTTT.